Listed below are T cell receptor beta chains from one sample, sequenced in a study of blood T cells in healthy people across ages. TCRdb ran MiXCR on the 5' RACE reads and lists one entry per CDR3 protein. This sample has around 970,000 distinct CDR3 sequences, with 51% found just once. The sequenced material came from blood. The receptors stem from an older woman in good health. Each CDR3 is given with its conserved first and last residue. Each record gives: V gene, J gene, clone size, D gene, CDR3 DNA, CDR3 protein. D genes are given only for firm matches. Clone size is given for some rows only: seen once, a few or many times, or a class if the clone is expanded.

>TRBV15|TRBJ2-3|few|-
TGTGCCACCAGCAGAACCTCGGATACGCAGTATTTT
CATSRTSDTQYF
>TRBV25-1|TRBJ1-2|-|TRBD1
TGTGCCAGCAGTGACGGGACAGCGGGAGTCTATGGCTACACCTTC
CASSDGTAGVYGYTF
>TRBV12-3/TRBV12-4|TRBJ2-7|-|TRBD2
TGTGCCAGCAGTTTTGCGGGAGCAAGCTCCTACGAGCAGTACTTC
CASSFAGASSYEQYF
>TRBV27|TRBJ2-2|-|-
TGTGCCAGCAGCCCCGACAGGTGGTACGCCGGGGAGCTGTTTTTT
CASSPDRWYAGELFF
>TRBV27|TRBJ2-2|-|TRBD1
TGTGCCAGCAGTTTAAGGGGACAGGGCCGCTCCTCCGGGGAGCTGTTTTTT
CASSLRGQGRSSGELFF
>TRBV6-4|TRBJ2-3|-|TRBD2
TGTGCCAGCAGTGACCGGGACTACCCTGGGGCTACGCAGTATTTT
CASSDRDYPGATQYF
>TRBV27|TRBJ2-1|-|TRBD2
TGTGCCAGCAGTTTGCGTCTAGCGGTTTCTAATGAGCAGTTCTTC
CASSLRLAVSNEQFF
>TRBV29-1|TRBJ2-7|-|-
TGCAGCGGTTGGGGCGGGTTCGAGCAGTACTTC
CSGWGGFEQYF
>TRBV20-1|TRBJ2-1|once|-
TGCAGTGCTAGAAGTCCGGCGAAACCCTCCTACAATGAGCAGTTCTTC
CSARSPAKPSYNEQFF
>TRBV4-2|TRBJ1-2|few|TRBD1
TGTGCCAGCAGCCAAGAAGGGGCCGGAGGGGGCAGTATCTATGGCTACACCTTC
CASSQEGAGGGSIYGYTF
>TRBV4-1|TRBJ2-1|-|-
TGCGCCAGCAGCCACAAAGGGACCCACTACAATGAGCAGTTCTTC
CASSHKGTHYNEQFF
>TRBV2|TRBJ2-3|-|TRBD1
TGTGCCAGCAGCCGTGGACAGGTCTTTACGCAGTATTTT
CASSRGQVFTQYF
>TRBV4-2|TRBJ2-5|few|-
TGTGCCAGCAGCCAATTCGGAGAGGAGACCCAGTACTTC
CASSQFGEETQYF
>TRBV2|TRBJ2-7|-|-
TGTGCCAGCAGTGAAAATAGTCTTAGTATCGGGCTCTACGAGCAGTACTTC
CASSENSLSIGLYEQYF
>TRBV29-1|TRBJ2-3|-|TRBD2
TGCATCGTTGGGGGTGTCGGGGGGACCACAGATACGCAGTATTTT
CIVGGVGGTTDTQYF
>TRBV7-2|TRBJ1-6|-|-
TGTGCCAGCAGAAGGGACATCGCCTCCTATAATTCACCCCTCCACTTT
CASRRDIASYNSPLHF
>TRBV4-1|TRBJ2-1|-|-
TGCGCCAGCAGCCAAGTTCCGCGGAATGAGCAGTTCTTC
CASSQVPRNEQFF
>TRBV28|TRBJ2-7|once|-
TGTGCCAGCACAGGACAGTCCCCGGGGGAGCGTTACGAGCAGTACTTC
CASTGQSPGERYEQYF
>TRBV4-1|TRBJ2-7|few|-
TGCGCCAGCAGTTACGAAGATAGCGGTGAAGGCTACGAGCAGTACTTC
CASSYEDSGEGYEQYF
>TRBV7-9|TRBJ2-7|few|TRBD2
TGTGCCAGCAGCTCCGGGGACTACGGCGAGCAGTACTTC
CASSSGDYGEQYF
>TRBV4-3|TRBJ2-7|-|TRBD1
TGCGCCAGCAGCCAAGCCCGGGACAGGAGTCCCTACGAGCAGTACTTC
CASSQARDRSPYEQYF
>TRBV27|TRBJ1-4|-|-
TGTGCCAGCAGGCCAAGAGTTAATGAAAAACTGTTTTTT
CASRPRVNEKLFF
>TRBV20-1|TRBJ2-5|-|-
TGCAGTGCGCTACAGGTTTTCCAAGAGACCCAGTACTTC
CSALQVFQETQYF